This T cell receptor (beta chain) was identified in a study of T cells in Graves' hyperthyroidism and ophthalmopathy. The study's findings and limits: Blood held most thyroid clonotypes expanded above 0.001 frequency.

RNA transcripts provided the source from which TCR beta CDR3 regions were amplified. The HTBI primer set was used in a first-round RT-PCR of the TCR CDR3. One entry per CDR3 protein, called by TCRdb with MiXCR from the multiplex PCR reads. The data hold some 270,000 distinct CDR3 sequences, with around 26% observed a single time. Orbital computed tomography, thyroid ultrasound, serum thyroxine and TRAb, and clinical symptoms together informed the diagnoses. This clonotype was counted at least ten times. What it binds is not known. In germline, CDR1 is DFQATT, CDR2 SNEGSKA (reference sequence). V dropped 6 bases and J dropped 5 bases, with 19 bases sitting between them. The CDR3 totals 14 residues.

The TCR was taken from a woman in her thirties or forties with Graves' ophthalmopathy. The chain combines TRBV20-1 with TRBJ2-5, with D unresolved. The sample comprised blood. DNA of the CDR3: TGCAGTGCCCTAACGCCTAGTGGTTATGAGACCCAGTACTTC. Its protein product is CSALTPSGYETQYF.